These 16 T cell receptor beta chains share one sample of origin, sequenced in a study of blood T cell repertoires in COVID-19 (dated by TCRdb to 2019 to 2021). The library came from the immunoSEQ multiplex PCR assay. The clones in this table, taken by TCRdb from immuneACCESS, are in-frame only. Not every clone is retained; where verified, under half of the shortfall comes from an unresolved V gene, and the cause of the rest is unknown. The sample profile shows roughly 270,000 clones; approximately 85% of them were found once. The ten largest account for roughly 5% of the sample. Sequences were obtained from peripheral blood. The source of these receptors is a man aged 45-65 years with active or convalescent COVID-19.

V and J are TRBV24-1 and TRBJ2-1; perhaps TRBD1 as D (5 bases). The germline gives CDR1 KGHDR, CDR2 SFDVKD. V lost 2 bases, J lost 0 bases, and 10 bases lay in between. This CDR3 contains 16 residues. DNA for the CDR3: TGTGCCACCAGTGATTCCCGAAGGGGCTCCTACAATGAGCAGTTCTTC. Protein: CATSDSRRGSYNEQFF.

The chain's CDR3 is CASTPRWAPNYGYTF. In DNA, the CDR3 is TGTGCCAGTACCCCCCGTTGGGCTCCTAACTATGGCTACACCTTC. The rearrangement joins TRBV19 to TRBJ1-2; no reliable D call. Per germline, CDR1 LNHDA and CDR2 SQIVND (reference sequence). This CDR3 has 15 amino acids. Trimming removed 7 bases from V and 0 bases from J, with 15 bases in between.

The V call is TRBV29-1, the J call TRBJ2-2, with 7 bases matching TRBD1. V lost 3 bases to trimming and J lost 3 bases; unmatched junction nucleotides: 4. The CDR3 runs 14 residues. Germline V gives CDR1 SQVTM, CDR2 ANQGSEA. The CDR3 nucleotides are TGCAGCGTTGACGGCCAGGGGGACACCGGGGAGCTGTTTTTT. As protein: CSVDGQGDTGELFF.

V and J are TRBV6-5 and TRBJ1-2; maybe TRBD1 (5 bases). CDR3 length: 13 amino acids. Germline CDR1 reads MNHEY; CDR2 reads SVGAGI. V was cut by 2 bases and J by 8 bases, with 12 bases left in between. CDR3 sequence reads: CASSYGQGGGYTF. As DNA, the CDR3 is TGTGCCAGCAGTTACGGGCAGGGTGGGGGCTACACCTTC.

This rearrangement joins TRBV20-1 to TRBJ2-1, with a tentative D call TRBD1 (6 bases). The CDR3 sequence is 13 residues long. The V gene's germline CDR1 is DFQATT and CDR2 SNEGSKA (reference sequence). V lost 3 bases, J lost 10 bases, and 16 bases lay in between. The CDR3 protein is CSASTRGSGEQFF. The CDR3 nucleotides read TGCAGTGCTAGTACTAGGGGGTCTGGGGAGCAGTTCTTC.

The CDR3 nucleotides read TGTGCCAGCAGTAACCGCCGGGACAGGGTTTACACTGAAGCTTTCTTT. It is translated as CASSNRRDRVYTEAFF. The rearrangement links TRBV27 to TRBJ1-1; 9 bases agree with TRBD1. Germline loops: CDR1 MNHEY, CDR2 SMNVEV (reference sequence). Trimming removed 5 bases from V and 3 bases from J; junction bases left unmatched: 10. The CDR3 length is 16 residues.

This sequence joins TRBV7-9 and TRBJ2-5; TRBD1 aligns across 10 bases. The CDR3 consists of 14 residues. CDR1 and CDR2 (germline): SEHNR, FQNEAQ (reference sequence). Losses at the gene ends were 8 bases for V and 4 bases for J; bases not matched to a gene: 7. The CDR3 coding sequence is TGTGCCAGCTCGAAGACAGGGGGCGGAGAGACCCAGTACTTC. Protein product: CASSKTGGGETQYF. The complete variable domain, with remaining parts taken from reference TRBV7-9 and TRBJ2-5, reads DTGVSQNPRHKITKRGQNVTFRCDPISEHNRLYWYRQTLGQGPEFLTYFQNEAQLEKSRLLSDRFSAERPKGSFSTLEIQRTEQGDSAMYLCASSKTGGGETQYFGPGTRLLVL.

The rearrangement uses TRBV5-4 and TRBJ2-1; 13 bases align to TRBD2. CDR1 and CDR2 from the germline V gene are SGHNT and YYREEE (reference sequence). The CDR3 is 15 amino acids. V gave up 3 bases and J gave up 8 bases; unmatched junction bases: 5. The CDR3 DNA follows: TGTGCCAGCAGCTCGGGACTAGCGGGAACGGATGAGCAGTTCTTC. Translation: CASSSGLAGTDEQFF.

A few counts support this clone. In DNA, the CDR3 is TGTGCCAGCAGGATCAAAGGGGGTTATCAGCCCCAGCATTTT. Protein product: CASRIKGGYQPQHF. The genes are TRBV28 and TRBJ1-5, with TRBD1 as a possible D gene (6 bases). The CDR3 spans 14 residues. Trimming stripped 6 bases from V and 5 bases from J, with 14 bases between. The germline gives CDR1 MDHEN, CDR2 SYDVKM.

This rearrangement joins TRBV5-6 to TRBJ1-2; D is possibly TRBD1 (5 bases). Trimming stripped 3 bases from V and 7 bases from J, with 16 bases between. From germline, CDR1 is SGHDT and CDR2 YYEEEE. CDR3 length: 14 amino acids. The CDR3 nucleotides are TGTGCCAGCAGCTATCCGGACCTCGGGGGTGGCTACACCTTC. Translating gives CASSYPDLGGGYTF.

This clone has a handful of counts. J is TRBJ2-1 and V is TRBV10-3, with TRBD1 identical over 7 bases. The germline V gene encodes CDR1 ENHRY and CDR2 SYGVKD. The CDR3 length is 14 residues. With 4 bases clipped from V and 6 bases from J, the junction kept 6 bases outside the gene matches. CDR3 amino acids: CAISGQGRLNEQFF. The CDR3 coding sequence is TGTGCCATCAGTGGACAGGGCAGGCTCAATGAGCAGTTCTTC.

The gene calls are TRBV7-6 and TRBJ2-3; 8 nucleotides align to TRBD2. The CDR3 sequence is 17 residues long. Trimming took 5 bases from V and 1 from J; bases not matched to a gene: 11. Germline CDR1 SGHVS, CDR2 FNYEAQ. This CDR3 is CASSPLTSGGGTDTQYF. In nucleotides, the CDR3 is TGTGCCAGCAGCCCCCTAACTAGCGGAGGGGGCACAGATACGCAGTATTTT.

The chain combines TRBV4-1 with TRBJ2-1; tentatively, D is TRBD1 (6 bases). The CDR3 is made up of 16 amino acids. The germline CDR1 and CDR2 sequences are MGHRA and YSYEKL. Trimming pared 4 bases from V and 0 bases from J, leaving 13 bases between. This CDR3 is CASSPSTGISYNEQFF. The DNA of the CDR3 is TGCGCCAGCAGCCCATCCACAGGGATCTCCTACAATGAGCAGTTCTTC.

The chain has TRBV19 and TRBJ2-1; D is perhaps TRBD2 (6 bases). The V end was cut by 6 bases, the J end by 3 bases, with 15 bases between. The CDR3 length is 15 residues. Germline loops: CDR1 LNHDA, CDR2 SQIVND (reference sequence). CDR3 protein: CASRVMAGIYNEQFF. The CDR3 DNA reads TGTGCCAGTAGGGTGATGGCGGGGATCTACAATGAGCAGTTCTTC.

The rearrangement joins TRBV9 to TRBJ2-7, with D tentatively TRBD1 (7 bases). Germline CDR1 SGDLS, CDR2 YYNGEE. Between the trimmed V and J ends, which lost 0 bases and 3 bases, there was a span of 22 bases. CDR3 length: 18 amino acids. The CDR3 region has the DNA TGTGCCAGCAGCGTAGAGAGGGGGCGGGGCAGGGCCAACTACGAGCAGTACTTC. Encoded protein: CASSVERGRGRANYEQYF.

The chain recombines TRBV30 with TRBJ1-4; D gene ambiguous. Germline CDR1 is GTSNPN and CDR2 is SVGIG (reference sequence). V dropped 3 bases and J dropped 2 bases, with 13 bases sitting between them. The CDR3 is 15 residues long. The CDR3 protein is CAWRGIRGTNEKLFF. In DNA, the CDR3 is TGTGCCTGGAGGGGCATCCGGGGTACTAATGAAAAACTGTTTTTT.